The text below deals with one TCR beta chain. Its target is unknown. This record comes from a study of T cell repertoires in cytomegalovirus infection. The CDR3 spans 15 residues. Looked up from germline, CDR1 is ENHRY and CDR2 is SYGVKD. V was trimmed by 2 bases and J by 0 bases, leaving 8 bases between them. TCRdb re-called the reads with MiXCR, one entry per CDR3 protein. The sample lists 750,000 to 950,000 distinct CDR3 sequences; approximately 32% were seen once. The chain couples TRBV10-3 to TRBJ1-3; D remains ambiguous. This TCR was recovered from a human donor in good health (CMV status not recorded). Some clones in this sample may be carry-over from other donors' samples. The source was cultured CD8+ T cells from PBMCs, collected from culture after CMV antigen stimulation. The DNA for the CDR3 is TGTGCCATCAGTGAGGGGAAATACTCTGGAAACACCATATATTTT. This sequence encodes CAISEGKYSGNTIYF.